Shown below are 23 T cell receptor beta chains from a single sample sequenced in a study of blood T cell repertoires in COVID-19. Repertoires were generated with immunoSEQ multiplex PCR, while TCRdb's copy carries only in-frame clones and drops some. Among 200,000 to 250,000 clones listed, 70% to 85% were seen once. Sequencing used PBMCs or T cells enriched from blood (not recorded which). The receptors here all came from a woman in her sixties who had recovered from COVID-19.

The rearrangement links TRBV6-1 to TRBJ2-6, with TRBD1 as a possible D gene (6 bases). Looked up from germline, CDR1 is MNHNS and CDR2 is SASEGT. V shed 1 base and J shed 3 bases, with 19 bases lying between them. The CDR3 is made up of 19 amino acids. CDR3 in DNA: TGTGCCAGCAGTGAAGGTCTACAGGGATCATTTTTTGGGGCCAACGTCCTGACTTTC. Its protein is CASSEGLQGSFFGANVLTF.

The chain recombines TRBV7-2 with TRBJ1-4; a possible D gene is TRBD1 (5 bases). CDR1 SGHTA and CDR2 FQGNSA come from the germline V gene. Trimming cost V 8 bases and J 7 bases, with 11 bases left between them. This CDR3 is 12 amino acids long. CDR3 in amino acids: CASPGGIEKLFF. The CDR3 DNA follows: TGTGCCAGCCCCGGGGGGATTGAAAAACTGTTTTTT. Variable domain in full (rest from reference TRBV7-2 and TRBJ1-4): GAGVSQSPSNKVTEKGKDVELRCDPISGHTALYWYRQSLGQGLEFLIYFQGNSAPDKSGLPSDRFSAERTGGSVSTLTIQRTQQEDSAVYLCASPGGIEKLFFGSGTQLSVL.

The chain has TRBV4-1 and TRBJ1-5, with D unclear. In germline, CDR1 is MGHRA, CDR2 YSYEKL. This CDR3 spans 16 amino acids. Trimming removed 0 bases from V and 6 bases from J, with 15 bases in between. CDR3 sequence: CASSQDNRQRGQPQHF. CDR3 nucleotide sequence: TGCGCCAGCAGCCAAGATAACCGCCAACGGGGTCAGCCCCAGCATTTT.

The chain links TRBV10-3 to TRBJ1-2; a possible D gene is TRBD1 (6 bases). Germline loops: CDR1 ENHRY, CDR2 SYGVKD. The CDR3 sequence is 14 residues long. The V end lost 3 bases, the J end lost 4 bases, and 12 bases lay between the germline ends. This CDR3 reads CAISEGGGGYGYTF. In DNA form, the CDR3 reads TGTGCCATCAGTGAAGGGGGAGGGGGCTATGGCTACACCTTC.

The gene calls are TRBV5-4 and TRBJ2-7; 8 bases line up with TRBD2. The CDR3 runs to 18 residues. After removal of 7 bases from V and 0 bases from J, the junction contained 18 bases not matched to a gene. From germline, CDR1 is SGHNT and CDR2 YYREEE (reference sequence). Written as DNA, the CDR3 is TGTGCCAGCTCCTTTCCACCTCCCGCGGGGGGTTACTCCTACGAGCAGTACTTC. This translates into CASSFPPPAGGYSYEQYF.

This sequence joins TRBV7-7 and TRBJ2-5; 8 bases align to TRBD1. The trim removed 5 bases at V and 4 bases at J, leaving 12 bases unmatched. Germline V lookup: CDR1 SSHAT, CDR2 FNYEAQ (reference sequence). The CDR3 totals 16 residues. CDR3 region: CASSRRTGKGGETQYF. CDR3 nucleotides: TGTGCCAGCAGCCGACGGACAGGGAAGGGAGGAGAGACCCAGTACTTC.

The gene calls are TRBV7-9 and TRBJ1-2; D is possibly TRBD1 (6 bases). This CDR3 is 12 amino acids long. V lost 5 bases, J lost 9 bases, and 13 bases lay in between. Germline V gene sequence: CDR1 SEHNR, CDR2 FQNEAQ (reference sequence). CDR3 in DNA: TGTGCCAGCAGCCCGGACAGCGAGCGCTACACCTTC. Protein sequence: CASSPDSERYTF. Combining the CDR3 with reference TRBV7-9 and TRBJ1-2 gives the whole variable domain DTGVSQNPRHKITKRGQNVTFRCDPISEHNRLYWYRQTLGQGPEFLTYFQNEAQLEKSRLLSDRFSAERPKGSFSTLEIQRTEQGDSAMYLCASSPDSERYTFGSGTRLTVV.

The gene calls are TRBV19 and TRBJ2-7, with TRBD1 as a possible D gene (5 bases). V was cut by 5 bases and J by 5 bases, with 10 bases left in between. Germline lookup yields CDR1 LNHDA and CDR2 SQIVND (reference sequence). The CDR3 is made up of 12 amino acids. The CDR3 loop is CASSPDSDEQYF. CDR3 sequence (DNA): TGTGCCAGTAGTCCTGACAGCGACGAGCAGTACTTC.

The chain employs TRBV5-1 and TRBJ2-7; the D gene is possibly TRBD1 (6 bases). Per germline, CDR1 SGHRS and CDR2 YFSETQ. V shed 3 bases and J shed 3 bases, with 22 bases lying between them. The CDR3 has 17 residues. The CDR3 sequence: CASSSRTQTGTIYEQYF. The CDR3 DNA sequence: TGCGCCAGCAGCTCGCGTACTCAAACCGGGACAATCTACGAGCAGTACTTC. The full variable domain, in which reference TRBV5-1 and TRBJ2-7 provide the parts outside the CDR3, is KAGVTQTPRYLIKTRGQQVTLSCSPISGHRSVSWYQQTPGQGLQFLFEYFSETQRNKGNFPGRFSGRQFSNSRSEMNVSTLELGDSALYLCASSSRTQTGTIYEQYFGPGTRLTVT.

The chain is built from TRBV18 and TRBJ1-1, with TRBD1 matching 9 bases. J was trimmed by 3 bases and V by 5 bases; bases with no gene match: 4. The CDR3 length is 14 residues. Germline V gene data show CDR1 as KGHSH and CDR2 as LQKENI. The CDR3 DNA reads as TGTGCCAGCTCAGGTGGGACAGGGCACACTGAAGCTTTCTTT. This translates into CASSGGTGHTEAFF.

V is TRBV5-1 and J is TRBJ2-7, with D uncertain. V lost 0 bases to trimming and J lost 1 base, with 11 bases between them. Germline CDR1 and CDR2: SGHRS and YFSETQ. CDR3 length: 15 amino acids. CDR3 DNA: TGCGCCAGCAGCTTGGCCCCACAATCATCCTACGAGCAGTACTTC. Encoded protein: CASSLAPQSSYEQYF.

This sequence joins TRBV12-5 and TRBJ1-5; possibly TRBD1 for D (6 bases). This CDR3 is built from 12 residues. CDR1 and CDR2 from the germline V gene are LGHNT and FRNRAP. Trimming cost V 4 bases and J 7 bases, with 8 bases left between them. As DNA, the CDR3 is TGTGCTAGTGGTTCCGGACAGCAGCCCCAGCATTTT. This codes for CASGSGQQPQHF. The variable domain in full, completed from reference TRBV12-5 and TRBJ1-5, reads DARVTQTPRHKVTEMGQEVTMRCQPILGHNTVFWYRQTMMQGLELLAYFRNRAPLDDSGMPKDRFSAEMPDATLATLKIQPSEPRDSAVYFCASGSGQQPQHFGDGTRLSIL.

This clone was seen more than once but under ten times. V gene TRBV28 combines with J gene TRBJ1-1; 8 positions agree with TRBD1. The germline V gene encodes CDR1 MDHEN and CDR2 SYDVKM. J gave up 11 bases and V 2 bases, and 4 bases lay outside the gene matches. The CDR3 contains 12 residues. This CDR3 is CASSLNRGSAFF. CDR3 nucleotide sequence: TGTGCCAGCAGTTTAAACAGGGGGTCGGCTTTCTTT.

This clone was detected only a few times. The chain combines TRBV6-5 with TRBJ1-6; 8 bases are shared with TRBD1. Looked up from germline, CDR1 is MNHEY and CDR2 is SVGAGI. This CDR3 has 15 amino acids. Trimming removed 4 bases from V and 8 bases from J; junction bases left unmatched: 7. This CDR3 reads CASSSQGAGDSPLHF. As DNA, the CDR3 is TGTGCCAGCAGTTCTCAGGGGGCAGGAGATTCACCCCTCCACTTT.

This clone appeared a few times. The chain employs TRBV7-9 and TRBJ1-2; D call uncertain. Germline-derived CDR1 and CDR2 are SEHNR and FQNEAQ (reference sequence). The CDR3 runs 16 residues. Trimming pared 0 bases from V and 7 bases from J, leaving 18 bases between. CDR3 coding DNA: TGTGCCAGCAGCTTAGCAGGACTCAATCCAGGAAGTGGCTACACCTTC. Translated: CASSLAGLNPGSGYTF.

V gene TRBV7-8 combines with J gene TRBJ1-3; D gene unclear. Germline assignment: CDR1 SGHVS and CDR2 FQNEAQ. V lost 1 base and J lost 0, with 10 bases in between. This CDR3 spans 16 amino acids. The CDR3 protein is CASSLGLLRSGNTIYF. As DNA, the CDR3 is TGTGCCAGCAGCTTAGGCCTCCTACGCTCTGGAAACACCATATATTTT.

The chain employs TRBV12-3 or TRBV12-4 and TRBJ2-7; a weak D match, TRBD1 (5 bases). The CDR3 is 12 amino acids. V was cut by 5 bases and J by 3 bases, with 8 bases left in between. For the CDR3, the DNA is TGTGCCAGCAGTCCCAGGGTCTACGAGCAGTACTTC. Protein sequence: CASSPRVYEQYF.

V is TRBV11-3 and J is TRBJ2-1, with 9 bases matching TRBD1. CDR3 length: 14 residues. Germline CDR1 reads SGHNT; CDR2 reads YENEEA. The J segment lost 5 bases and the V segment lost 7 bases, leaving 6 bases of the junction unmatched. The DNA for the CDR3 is TGTGCCAGCACTCCGGGACAGGGTAACAATGAGCAGTTCTTC. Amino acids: CASTPGQGNNEQFF.

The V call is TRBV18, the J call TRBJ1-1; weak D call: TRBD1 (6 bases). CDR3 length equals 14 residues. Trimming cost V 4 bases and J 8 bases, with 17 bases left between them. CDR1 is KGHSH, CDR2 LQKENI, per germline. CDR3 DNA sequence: TGTGCCAGCTCACAGGGGGACGGGCGCGTCGAAGCTTTCTTT. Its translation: CASSQGDGRVEAFF.

CDR3 nucleotide sequence: TGTGCCAGCAGCCCTAGAAGACAGGGCTATTCACCCCTCCACTTT. Its protein product is CASSPRRQGYSPLHF. The chain employs TRBV9 and TRBJ1-6; TRBD1 matches 7 bases. The junction had 9 bases not matched to a gene; V was cut back by 4 bases and J by 8 bases. The CDR3 covers 15 residues. CDR1 SGDLS and CDR2 YYNGEE come from the germline V gene. The full variable domain, its missing parts supplied by reference TRBV9 and TRBJ1-6, is DSGVTQTPKHLITATGQRVTLRCSPRSGDLSVYWYQQSLDQGLQFLIQYYNGEERAKGNILERFSAQQFPDLHSELNLSSLELGDSALYFCASSPRRQGYSPLHFGNGTRLTVT.

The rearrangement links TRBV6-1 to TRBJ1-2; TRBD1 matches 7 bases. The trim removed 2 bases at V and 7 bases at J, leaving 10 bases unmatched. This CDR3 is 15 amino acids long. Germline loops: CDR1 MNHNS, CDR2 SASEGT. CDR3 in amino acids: CASSEKPGQAAGYTF. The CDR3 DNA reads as TGTGCCAGCAGTGAAAAACCCGGACAGGCGGCTGGCTACACCTTC.

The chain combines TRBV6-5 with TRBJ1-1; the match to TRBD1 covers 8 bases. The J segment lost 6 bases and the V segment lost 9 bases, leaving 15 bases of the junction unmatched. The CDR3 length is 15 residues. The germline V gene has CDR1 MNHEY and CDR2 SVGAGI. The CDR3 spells CASSTGGYTSAEAFF. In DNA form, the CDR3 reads TGTGCCAGTTCAACAGGGGGGTATACTTCGGCTGAAGCTTTCTTT.

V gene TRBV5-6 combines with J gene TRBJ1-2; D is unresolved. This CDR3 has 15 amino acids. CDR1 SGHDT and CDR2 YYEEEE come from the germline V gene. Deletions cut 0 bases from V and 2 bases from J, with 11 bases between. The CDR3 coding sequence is TGTGCCAGCAGCTTGGGAGGGCCAGGCAACTATGGCTACACCTTC. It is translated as CASSLGGPGNYGYTF.